This section outlines one T cell receptor beta chain sequence together with its context. The specificity of this receptor is unknown. Per-base qualities were not stored, and no clone one base away is much larger. V and J are truncated by 6 bases and 0 bases respectively, leaving an intervening sequence of 20 bases. The CDR3 runs 17 amino acids, cysteine and phenylalanine included. Kept here is only the CDR3 DNA, which spans 51 bases and is read in frame from base 1. Looking up the germline V gene (reference sequence) yields CDR1 LNHDA and CDR2 SQIVND. The data originate from a study of OX40 agonist ivuxolimab in advanced cancers. Regarding the study in general: Ivuxolimab was a fully human IgG2 agonistic monoclonal antibody targeting the costimulatory receptor OX40 (CD134). Intravenous ivuxolimab was administered to patients every 2 weeks at six dose levels: 0.01, 0.1, 0.3, 1.5, 3 and 10 mg/kg. The paper reports the monotherapy dose-escalation portion (N ≈ 50 patients) of the phase I ivuxolimab trial. A male proportion of nearly 85% and a mean age of approximately 55 years, ranging from roughly 23 to 85, were recorded for the dose-escalation cohort. Peripheral TCRbeta sequencing aimed to test whether ivuxolimab altered TCR sequence diversity and caused clonal T-cell expansion. Among the 52 dose-escalation patients, about 20 had hepatocellular carcinoma, some 15 melanoma, 9 renal cell carcinoma and 9 head and neck cancer. Partial responses were achieved by three dose-escalation patients, of whom one had hepatocellular carcinoma and two had cutaneous melanoma. Patients were allowed to have had prior anti-PD-1, anti-PD-L1 or anti-CTLA-4 therapy, and approximately 39% of the dose-escalation patients had been treated with checkpoint inhibitors.

The study at large found these results: Antigen specificity was not determined for the clonally expanded peripheral T cells. Low levels of normalized T-cell clonal expansion were also seen in some patients who did not respond. In the 0.1-3.0 mg/kg groups, partial responders had among the lowest normalized peripheral clonal expansion, particularly in CD8+ T cells. After ivuxolimab, expanded clones were on average more numerous among CD8+ T cells than among CD4+ T cells. Clonal expansion of both CD4+ and CD8+ blood T cells was observed from baseline to week 6 at doses 0.1 to 3.0 mg/kg.

To sequence the TCRbeta CDR3 region, genomic DNA was isolated from the sorted cells. TCRbeta CDR3 regions were sequenced using the immunoSEQ Assay. TCRdb mirrors the immuneACCESS table, restricted to in-frame sequences. Some clones are absent from its copies; in checked studies, under half trace to an unresolved V gene, and the reason for the others is unknown. The sample table shows about 100,000 clones, and around 91% are seen once. The ten largest clones take up about 0.15% of the sample. Patients with autoimmune disease history or receiving systemic immunosuppression were excluded from the trial. In every dose cohort, peripheral blood was drawn for TCR sequencing at baseline, cycle 4 day 1, and cycle 7 day 1. Samples came from an open-label, multicenter, first-in-human phase I dose-escalation trial of ivuxolimab. Adults with locally advanced or metastatic melanoma, renal cell, hepatocellular, or head and neck squamous cell carcinoma were enrolled in the trial. Before TCR sequencing, CD4+ T cells and CD8+ T cells were sorted from peripheral blood as separate populations.

The source material was CD4+ or CD8+ T cells sorted from blood, sampled in a trial of the OX40 agonist ivuxolimab. The clonotype originates from an adult with an advanced solid tumor such as melanoma, head and neck, liver or kidney cancer. The chain joins TRBV19 to TRBJ1-1; the D gene is perhaps TRBD1, on 5 matching bases. CDR3 region: CASSTPRRGTMNTEAFF. The DNA reads as follows: TGTGCCAGTAGCACTCCTCGAAGGGGCACCATGAACACTGAAGCTTTCTTT.